What follows are 6 T cell receptor beta chains derived from one specimen sequenced in a study of T cell repertoires in cytomegalovirus infection (dated by TCRdb to between 2018 and 2020). What these receptors recognize is not known. The run used an Illumina HiSeq 1500. The raw public data were reprocessed by TCRdb itself: fastp quality trimming at Q25, MiXCR clonotype calling, in-frame beta chains only. All rows with the same CDR3 protein become a single entry with the most common DNA and genes. For this sample the table gives some 940,000 distinct CDR3 sequences, of which approximately 31% were detected only once. Of the sample, about an eighth is held by the ten largest clones. The meaning of the sample's treatment or condition label: in vitro stimulation with specific CMV peptide epitopes to enrich CMV-specific T cells. The sequencing used cultured CD8+ T cells from PBMCs, collected from culture after CMV antigen stimulation. The source is a human donor in good health (CMV status not recorded). Some clones in this sample may be carry-over from other donors' samples.

This clonotype has just a few counts. CDR3 nucleotides: TGTGCCAGCAGCTTAGGTCATGACCTCTATGGCTACACCTTC. Translated: CASSLGHDLYGYTF. This rearrangement joins TRBV7-9 to TRBJ1-2; no reliable D call. The V end lost 1 base, the J end lost 4 bases, and 10 bases lay between the germline ends. Germline CDR1 is SEHNR and CDR2 is FQNEAQ (reference sequence). The length of the CDR3 is 14 residues.

This clonotype was observed a handful of times. V and J are TRBV27 and TRBJ2-4; 10 nucleotides align to TRBD2. J lost 7 bases, V lost 3 bases, and 9 bases had no gene match. Germline CDR1 MNHEY, CDR2 SMNVEV (reference sequence). The CDR3 contains 16 residues. CDR3: CASSFRSGGVNNIQYF. CDR3 DNA sequence: TGTGCCAGCAGTTTCAGGAGCGGGGGGGTAAACAACATTCAGTACTTC.

This clonotype was seen only once. The chain employs TRBV29-1 and TRBJ2-5, with 10 bases identical to TRBD2. The V gene's germline CDR1 is SQVTM and CDR2 ANQGSEA. With 5 bases clipped from V and 5 bases from J, the junction kept 8 bases outside the gene matches. This CDR3 is 14 amino acids long. The CDR3 region is CSVSQRGGRETQYF. CDR3 in DNA: TGCAGCGTTAGCCAGCGGGGGGGCCGGGAGACCCAGTACTTC.

The chain recombines TRBV12-3 or TRBV12-4 with TRBJ1-5; D gene ambiguous. The CDR3 sequence is 14 residues long. Trimming cost V 5 bases and J 7 bases, with 15 bases left between them. The CDR3 region is CASSPANSRQPQHF. As DNA, the CDR3 is TGTGCCAGCAGTCCCGCGAACTCGCGGCAGCCCCAGCATTTT.

This clonotype has just a few counts. The chain employs TRBV7-2 and TRBJ2-7; D remains ambiguous. Looked up from germline, CDR1 is SGHTA and CDR2 is FQGNSA. CDR3 length: 15 residues. Trimming pared 1 base from V and 2 bases from J, leaving 12 bases between. CDR3 bases: TGTGCCAGCAGCTTAGTCTTGGGCACTACCTACGAGCAGTACTTC. Translating gives CASSLVLGTTYEQYF.

The J gene is TRBJ1-1, the V gene TRBV4-1; no reliable D call. Trimming stripped 0 bases from V and 4 bases from J, with 6 bases between. The CDR3 covers 13 residues. Germline values: CDR1 MGHRA, CDR2 YSYEKL. CDR3 DNA sequence: TGCGCCAGCAGCCAAGATTATTTCACTGAAGCTTTCTTT. This sequence encodes CASSQDYFTEAFF.